These T cell receptor beta chains were read from a single sample in a study of blood T cell repertoires in COVID-19. The repertoire was sequenced with immunoSEQ multiplex PCR; TCRdb's copy has only in-frame clones and lacks some. The sample gives roughly 200,000 clones, roughly 79% of which show up once; around 10% is in the top ten. The sample taken for sequencing was peripheral blood. These receptors all come from a woman aged 40 to 55 with COVID-19, enrolled during active disease. Both conserved end residues are trimmed from each CDR3. Fields, in order: V gene, D gene, CDR3 protein. A D gene is named only where the DNA matches it firmly.

TRBV7-9 TRBD1 ASSTIFSGTGGMDEQF
TRBV2 TRBD2 ASSVSSGRMWAGELF
TRBV5-1 - ASSLSSGRYEQY
TRBV18 TRBD1 ASSPSPGQGANEQF
TRBV12-3/TRBV12-4 - ASSFQDTQY
TRBV7-6 - ASSRTAFGTEAF
TRBV2 - ASSEAVASTPQY
TRBV7-3 - ASSYKGDTEAF
TRBV28 TRBD1 ASSFHVPGTEYTSQETQY
TRBV5-4 - ASSRGRDIYEQY
TRBV28 - ASSAWGGLYTEAF
TRBV11-2 TRBD1 ASSPSGTDEKLF
TRBV7-8 - ASSLTRGTQPQH
TRBV5-1 - ASSLRGRDTEAF
TRBV10-3 - AISESSRFGNQPQH
TRBV3-1/TRBV3-2 TRBD1 ASSPIGTGGMNTEAF
TRBV6-5 - ASSYSRTASGNTIY
TRBV19 - ATQDPTAGYEQF
TRBV7-6 - ASSPLPADRINEQF
TRBV10-3 TRBD1 AISATGGNTIY
TRBV19 - ASRRLSGNTIY
TRBV2 TRBD1 ASRLGQARGSQH
TRBV2 - ASSEDAASMYNEQF
TRBV6-5 - ASSRGATNEKLF
TRBV7-9 TRBD2 ASSSLIPPSGRQGQF
TRBV28 TRBD1 ASRTGVIQLPQH
TRBV7-2 TRBD1 ASSPGQTNYGYT
TRBV30 TRBD1 AWSEGTGGFETQY
TRBV4-1 - ASSQAIGRSPRTGELF
TRBV19 TRBD2 ASSELAGGRTGELF
TRBV5-1 - ASEASATGELF
TRBV3-1/TRBV3-2 - ASSPTRGGGYT
TRBV28 TRBD1 ASSLQGAGQPQH
TRBV12-3/TRBV12-4 - ASTFGVPDEQY
TRBV7-9 TRBD1 ASSLGDGTVLSKNIQY
TRBV6-6 TRBD2 ASSPPGTSGGWGETQY
TRBV7-8 TRBD2 ASRMAATSGLLSSYNEQF
TRBV7-6 TRBD1 ASSQGQGYTGELF
TRBV9 - ASSAATGMGTEAF
TRBV7-2 TRBD1 ASSLGRGPGELF
TRBV28 TRBD1 ASSSGQGWNSNQPQH
TRBV18 - ASSPGLKEAEKLF
TRBV19 TRBD2 ASSPTSGTGNEQF
TRBV2 - ASSEDQGGGYT
TRBV2 - ASGGDTEAF
TRBV27 - ASSLDTYNEQF
TRBV7-2 - ASSAQGALYTGELF
TRBV6-6 TRBD1 ASRPPSDRGRHGYT
TRBV6-5 - ASSQGLNEKLF
TRBV28 - ASSLGDNYEQY
TRBV2 TRBD2 ASKRGAGSSYEQY
TRBV6-5 - ASSLGQTNEQF
TRBV30 TRBD1 AWSSDRGTDTQY
TRBV14 - ASSQDLTYTGELF
TRBV11-2 TRBD2 ASSLDRPSGGAQY